This T cell receptor beta chain was observed in a study of shared clonotypes between healthy human individuals. In the study overall: Three plates each covered CD4 naive and memory; CD8 naive two, CD8 memory one. Findings and caveats of the study: Non-shared clonotypes had lower generation probabilities than those shared by all four donors.

Assay runs were performed at deep level. Assay used: immunoSEQ multiplex PCR; TCRdb lists only in-frame clones, some missing. The data hold approximately 740,000 clones, with 74% observed a single time. The length of the CDR3 is 17 residues. V was pared by 5 bases and J by 5 bases, with 15 bases of the junction left unmatched. Per the germline V gene, CDR1 is SGHTA and CDR2 is FQGNSA. All participating donors were Caucasian adults from Nashville, Tennessee. As concerns this clone: The antigen remains undetermined.

The receptor was isolated from a woman in her thirties in good health. What was sequenced was memory CD4+ T cells sorted from blood. Subset defined: CD45RA-negative fraction. The rearrangement uses TRBV7-2 and TRBJ2-3; 8 bases fit TRBD2. This CDR3 is CASSHLWPAGVVDTQYF. The CDR3 bases are TGTGCCAGCAGCCACTTATGGCCAGCGGGAGTAGTAGATACGCAGTATTTT.